This T cell receptor beta chain stems from a study of beta chain features in type 1 diabetes. Study background: Similarity in age, gender and cell yields was seen between patients and healthy donors.

Expressed TCRB transcripts were sequenced because the entire RNA isolate underwent reverse transcription. Samples of naive, central memory and regulatory T cells yielded a mean of approximately 3.7 million reads. Sequenced by immunoSEQ multiplex PCR; TCRdb stores in-frame clones only, minus some. The sample yields about 210,000 clones, about a tenth seen once. This clone was seen more than once but under ten times. The antigen is unknown. Its ends do not fully match the called genes, so a read error is possible. Whole-study results and caveats: TCRB CDR3s were moderately but significantly shorter in Type 1 diabetes patients in all four CD4+ subsets.

From germline, CDR1 is SSHAT and CDR2 FNYEAQ (reference sequence). This CDR3 comprises 16 residues. The chain uses TRBV7-7 and TRBJ2-2; D ambiguous. The sequencing sample was made of central memory CD4+ T cells from blood. The TCR sequence derives from a man aged 18 to 29 in good health. In nucleotides, the CDR3 is TGTGCTAGCAGCTTAAGAACGGGCACGAACACCGGGGAGCTGTTTTTT. It encodes CASSLRTGTNTGELFF.